The 15 T cell receptor beta chains given below trace back to one sample, sequenced in a study of siplizumab effects on memory and regulatory T cells. Sequencing used immunoSEQ multiplex PCR; TCRdb keeps in-frame clones, though not all of them. Of some 110,000 clones in the sample, over 90% were seen once. Sample: Tregs sorted from blood. Receptors were obtained from a human donor in good health.

This chain joins TRBV5-1 and TRBJ1-2; 7 bases map to TRBD1. CDR1 is SGHRS and CDR2 is YFSETQ in the germline V gene. CDR3 size: 12 residues. With V trimmed by 4 bases and J by 7 bases, 4 bases remained unmatched. CDR3 coding DNA: TGCGCCAGCAGCAGGGACAGAATTGGCTACACCTTC. Encoded protein: CASSRDRIGYTF.

The chain uses TRBV5-1 and TRBJ2-1, with TRBD2 matching over 9 bases. Germline lookup yields CDR1 SGHRS and CDR2 YFSETQ. This CDR3 contains 15 residues. V trimming: 1 base; J trimming: 9 bases; junction bases outside the gene matches: 8. DNA for the CDR3: TGCGCCAGCAGCTTGATGCGTCTAGCGGGATCTGAGCAGTTCTTC. It yields the protein CASSLMRLAGSEQFF.

A note on this clone: Other DNA sequences of this sample code for an identical CDR3. The chain couples TRBV19 to TRBJ2-7; 10 bases agree with TRBD1. V shed 5 bases and J 4 bases; nucleotides not matched to a gene: 2. This CDR3 comprises 13 residues. Germline V gene data show CDR1 as LNHDA and CDR2 as SQIVND (reference sequence). Here the CDR3 reads CASSRTGGYEQYF. CDR3 DNA: TGTGCCAGTAGTCGGACAGGGGGATACGAGCAGTACTTC.

For this clone: The junction shows a germline mismatch at one end, possibly a read error. The gene calls are TRBV7-9 and TRBJ2-5, with TRBD2 matching over 11 bases. Germline V gene data show CDR1 as SEHNR and CDR2 as FQNEAQ (reference sequence). The CDR3 spans 14 residues. DNA of the CDR3: TGTGCCAGCAGCCTAGCGGGGGGTCAAGAGACCCAGTACTTC. As protein: CASSLAGGQETQYF.

The chain combines TRBV5-4 with TRBJ1-2, with TRBD1 matching over 7 bases. Germline V gene data show CDR1 as SGHNT and CDR2 as YYREEE (reference sequence). The V segment lost 4 bases and the J segment 4 bases; nucleotides outside the gene matches: 7. The CDR3 covers 14 residues. The CDR3 DNA is TGTGCCAGCAGCGCGGGACAGAGCATCTATGGCTACACCTTC. Its protein is CASSAGQSIYGYTF.

The chain couples TRBV18 to TRBJ2-1; 9 bases fit TRBD2. Germline lookup yields CDR1 KGHSH and CDR2 LQKENI. V lost 2 bases, J lost 5 bases, and 7 bases stayed unmatched. The CDR3 totals 16 residues. The CDR3 region is CASSPRLAGVHNEQFF. CDR3 coding DNA: TGTGCCAGCTCACCAAGATTAGCGGGAGTTCACAATGAGCAGTTCTTC.

The rearrangement joins TRBV5-6 to TRBJ2-7, with 7 positions matching TRBD1. This CDR3 is 17 amino acids long. V was pared by 3 bases and J by 3 bases, with 15 bases of the junction left unmatched. Germline V gene lookup returns CDR1 SGHDT and CDR2 YYEEEE. In DNA form, the CDR3 reads TGTGCCAGCAGCTCCGATACTGACCGGGACAGAAACTACGAGCAGTACTTC. Residues: CASSSDTDRDRNYEQYF.

The gene calls are TRBV4-1 and TRBJ2-7; possibly TRBD1 or TRBD2 for D (5 bases each). V was pared by 4 bases and J by 0 bases, with 10 bases between. The CDR3 loop spans 14 amino acids. Germline-derived CDR1 and CDR2 are MGHRA and YSYEKL. The CDR3 DNA follows: TGCGCCAGCAGCCTCAGGGAGACCTCCTACGAGCAGTACTTC. Translated, it gives CASSLRETSYEQYF.

This chain connects TRBV19 to TRBJ1-4, with D uncertain. The V end lost 9 bases, the J end lost 0 bases, and 14 bases lay between the germline ends. This CDR3 is 15 amino acids long. Per the germline V gene, CDR1 is LNHDA and CDR2 is SQIVND (reference sequence). In DNA form, the CDR3 reads TGTGCCAGCCGCCTACGCAGAGCAACTAATGAAAAACTGTTTTTT. This sequence encodes CASRLRRATNEKLFF.

CDR3 DNA sequence: TGTGCCAGTAGTATCTCGGACAGCGGCTATGGCTACACCTTC. Its protein is CASSISDSGYGYTF. V is TRBV19 and J is TRBJ1-2; D is possibly TRBD1 (6 bases). Germline V gene sequence: CDR1 LNHDA, CDR2 SQIVND (reference sequence). The CDR3 runs to 14 residues. The V gene lost 3 bases and the J gene lost 4 bases, with 12 bases spanning the gap.

The chain uses TRBV5-1 and TRBJ2-5, with 7 positions matching TRBD1. V shed 4 bases, J shed 5 bases, and the junction held 17 bases outside the gene matches. CDR1 and CDR2 (germline): SGHRS, YFSETQ. There are 17 residues in the CDR3. The CDR3 spells CASSPSRDRAGWETQYF. CDR3 sequence (DNA): TGCGCCAGCAGCCCGAGCCGGGACAGAGCAGGGTGGGAGACCCAGTACTTC. Full variable domain (rest looked up from reference TRBV5-1 and TRBJ2-5): KAGVTQTPRYLIKTRGQQVTLSCSPISGHRSVSWYQQTPGQGLQFLFEYFSETQRNKGNFPGRFSGRQFSNSRSEMNVSTLELGDSALYLCASSPSRDRAGWETQYFGPGTRLLVL.

The rearrangement uses TRBV19 and TRBJ1-1, with TRBD1 matching 8 bases. The V gene's germline CDR1 is LNHDA and CDR2 SQIVND (reference sequence). There are 13 residues in the CDR3. V lost 5 bases, J lost 3 bases, and 2 bases stayed unmatched. CDR3 bases: TGTGCCAGTAGTCAGGACAGGGACACTGAAGCTTTCTTT. Translating it yields CASSQDRDTEAFF.

CDR3: CASSVSPGLAGGATDTQYF. The CDR3 DNA reads as TGTGCCAGCAGCGTTTCTCCGGGACTAGCGGGAGGAGCCACAGATACGCAGTATTTT. The chain couples TRBV9 to TRBJ2-3; 15 bases are shared with TRBD2. The CDR3 is 19 residues long. Trimming took 2 bases from V and 2 from J; bases not matched to a gene: 9. In germline, CDR1 is SGDLS, CDR2 YYNGEE.

The chain is built from TRBV30 and TRBJ2-1, with unresolved D. CDR3 size: 11 residues. Germline assignment: CDR1 GTSNPN and CDR2 SVGIG (reference sequence). The germline V and J ends were trimmed by 0 bases and 9 bases, with 6 bases remaining between them. This CDR3 is CAWSVFGEQFF. The CDR3 DNA reads as TGTGCCTGGAGTGTATTTGGTGAGCAGTTCTTC.

This rearrangement joins TRBV6-8 to TRBJ2-2, with a possible D match to TRBD2 (5 bases). Germline CDR1 is MNHGY and CDR2 is SAAAGT. V was shortened by 8 bases and J by 4 bases, with 17 bases between the two germline ends. This CDR3 comprises 15 residues. In nucleotides, the CDR3 is TGTGCCAGCCCCTCTGAACGGGGAGCCACCGGGGAGCTGTTTTTT. Residues: CASPSERGATGELFF.